A selection of T cell receptor beta chains follows, all from one sample in a study of blood T cell repertoires in COVID-19. Produced via immunoSEQ multiplex PCR; TCRdb's table is partial and in-frame only. The data show some 300,000 clones, roughly 86% seen once. Source material: PBMCs or T cells enriched from blood (not recorded which). These receptors were taken from a woman in her thirties who had recovered from COVID-19. The CDR3 runs from the conserved cysteine through the conserved F or W. D genes are given only for firm matches. Clone size is shown for a subset of rows, as once, few, many or a class of expanded clone.

J | V | D | size | CDR3 | DNA
TRBJ2-1 | TRBV4-1 | TRBD2 | - | CASSQYGLAEFSYNEQFF | TGCGCCAGCAGCCAATACGGACTAGCGGAATTCTCCTACAATGAGCAGTTCTTC
TRBJ2-1 | TRBV4-3 | TRBD2 | - | CASSRDYSSYNEQFF | TGCGCCAGCAGCCGGGACTATTCTTCCTACAATGAGCAGTTCTTC
TRBJ2-7 | TRBV5-1 | TRBD2 | - | CASSLGSGSPYEQYF | TGCGCCAGCAGCTTGGGAAGCGGGAGCCCCTACGAGCAGTACTTC
TRBJ2-1 | TRBV3-1/TRBV3-2 | TRBD2 | - | CASSRGLATRKAYNEQFF | TGTGCCAGCAGCCGGGGACTAGCGACCCGTAAAGCCTACAATGAGCAGTTCTTC
TRBJ1-1 | TRBV18 | TRBD1 | - | CATSPQRQGARGNTEAFF | TGTGCCACCTCCCCCCAAAGACAGGGGGCGCGAGGGAACACTGAAGCTTTCTTT
TRBJ2-1 | TRBV6-5 | - | once | CASNGGLPYNEQFF | TGTGCCAGCAATGGGGGCCTACCCTACAATGAGCAGTTCTTC
TRBJ1-5 | TRBV4-1 | TRBD1 | - | CASSQVTGVQPQHF | TGCGCCAGCAGCCAAGTCACAGGGGTACAGCCCCAGCATTTT
TRBJ1-2 | TRBV29-1 | - | once | CSVYDSARGYTF | TGCAGCGTTTACGACAGCGCCAGGGGCTACACCTTC
TRBJ2-7 | TRBV4-2 | - | - | CASSPLGGQDTHEQYF | TGTGCCAGCAGCCCTCTCGGAGGGCAGGATACCCACGAGCAGTACTTC
TRBJ2-5 | TRBV5-4 | TRBD2 | - | CASSSPGGAKETQYF | TGTGCCAGCAGCTCGCCCGGGGGGGCTAAAGAGACCCAGTACTTC
TRBJ2-3 | TRBV7-2 | - | - | CASSWRRGDTQYF | TGTGCCAGCAGCTGGCGACGGGGAGATACGCAGTATTTT
TRBJ2-7 | TRBV10-2 | - | - | CASSESGRYEQYF | TGCGCCAGCAGTGAGAGTGGCCGATACGAGCAGTACTTC
TRBJ2-1 | TRBV5-1 | TRBD2 | once | CASYPHRLAETYNEQFF | TGCGCCAGCTATCCCCACCGGCTAGCGGAAACGTACAATGAGCAGTTCTTC
TRBJ1-2 | TRBV6-5 | - | - | CASSYSGARGYTF | TGTGCCAGCAGTTACTCGGGGGCGCGGGGCTACACCTTC
TRBJ2-4 | TRBV3-1/TRBV3-2 | - | - | CASSETVNIQYF | TGTGCCAGCAGCGAGACTGTAAACATTCAGTACTTC
TRBJ2-2 | TRBV13 | TRBD1 | - | CASSSLTGTNRELFF | TGTGCCAGCAGCTCGTTGACAGGGACAAATAGGGAGCTGTTTTTT
TRBJ2-6 | TRBV11-2 | - | once | CASSLVHISGANVLTF | TGTGCCAGCAGCTTAGTACATATCTCTGGGGCCAACGTCCTGACTTTC
TRBJ1-1 | TRBV7-2 | - | - | CASRSGAGPEAFF | TGTGCCAGCAGATCAGGCGCAGGTCCTGAAGCTTTCTTT
TRBJ1-5 | TRBV19 | TRBD1 | - | CASSDRGNQPQHF | TGTGCCAGTAGTGACAGGGGCAATCAGCCCCAGCATTTT
TRBJ1-1 | TRBV5-4 | - | - | CASRQKDGIEAFF | TGTGCCAGCAGACAAAAGGACGGGATTGAAGCTTTCTTT
TRBJ2-2 | TRBV7-2 | - | - | CASSLRTENTGELFF | TGTGCCAGCAGCTTGCGGACAGAAAACACCGGGGAGCTGTTTTTT
TRBJ2-1 | TRBV5-8 | - | - | CASGPAGEYDEQFF | TGTGCCAGCGGCCCGGCAGGGGAGTACGATGAGCAGTTCTTC
TRBJ1-1 | TRBV29-1 | TRBD1 | - | CSVQDRQMNTEAFF | TGCAGCGTTCAGGACAGGCAAATGAACACTGAAGCTTTCTTT
TRBJ2-3 | TRBV4-2 | TRBD2 | - | CASSQLLAGGTDTQYF | TGTGCCAGCAGCCAACTCCTAGCGGGTGGCACAGATACGCAGTATTTT
TRBJ2-3 | TRBV24-1 | TRBD1 | - | CATSPQRPQGAGDTQYF | TGTGCCACCAGTCCACAGAGGCCCCAGGGGGCAGGGGATACGCAGTATTTT
TRBJ1-5 | TRBV28 | TRBD1 | - | CASRAGGYSNQPQHF | TGTGCCAGCAGAGCAGGGGGGTACAGCAATCAGCCCCAGCATTTT
TRBJ1-2 | TRBV4-1 | - | - | CASSQEFTGFAYGYTF | TGCGCCAGCAGCCAAGAATTTACAGGCTTTGCCTATGGCTACACCTTC
TRBJ2-1 | TRBV29-1 | - | - | CSVETPGGSLMGQFF | TGCAGCGTGGAAACACCGGGGGGCTCCCTTATGGGGCAGTTCTTC
TRBJ1-4 | TRBV6-5 | TRBD1 | once | CASSYSGQGYNEKLFF | TGTGCCAGCAGTTACTCCGGACAGGGTTATAATGAAAAACTGTTTTTT
TRBJ2-2 | TRBV6-5 | TRBD2 | - | CASSYSASGLAGELFF | TGTGCCAGCAGTTACTCCGCTAGCGGCCTAGCCGGGGAGCTGTTTTTT
TRBJ2-7 | TRBV7-9 | TRBD2 | once | CASSPEGLAEQYF | TGTGCCAGCAGCCCTGAGGGACTAGCTGAGCAGTACTTC
TRBJ1-3 | TRBV9 | TRBD1 | - | CASSAPTGAGNTIYF | TGTGCCAGCAGCGCCCCAACAGGGGCTGGAAACACCATATATTTT
TRBJ2-7 | TRBV2 | - | - | CASSEGLGYEQYF | TGTGCCAGCAGTGAAGGACTTGGGTACGAGCAGTACTTC
TRBJ2-7 | TRBV7-9 | - | once | CASSLEWGDYEQYF | TGTGCCAGCAGCTTAGAATGGGGAGATTACGAGCAGTACTTC
TRBJ2-7 | TRBV7-2 | - | - | CASSLVLASEQYF | TGTGCCAGCAGCTTAGTCCTAGCTAGTGAGCAGTACTTC
TRBJ1-2 | TRBV29-1 | - | - | CSVERWGLYGYTF | TGCAGCGTTGAAAGATGGGGGCTCTATGGCTACACCTTC
TRBJ2-3 | TRBV19 | TRBD2 | once | CASSIVAGTGGDTQYF | TGTGCCAGTAGTATAGTTGCGGGGACGGGGGGAGATACGCAGTATTTT
TRBJ2-5 | TRBV28 | TRBD2 | - | CASSLGLGGTQYF | TGTGCCAGCAGTTTAGGACTAGGCGGGACCCAGTACTTC
TRBJ2-1 | TRBV11-2 | TRBD1 | - | CASSYGQDEQFF | TGTGCCAGCAGCTACGGACAGGATGAGCAGTTCTTC
TRBJ2-1 | TRBV5-1 | - | - | CASESPNYNEQFF | TGCGCCAGCGAGAGTCCAAACTACAATGAGCAGTTCTTC
TRBJ1-5 | TRBV6-1 | - | - | CASSEGRGVRATQPQHF | TGTGCCAGCAGTGAGGGGAGGGGGGTTAGAGCTACTCAGCCCCAGCATTTT
TRBJ1-1 | TRBV6-4 | - | - | CASKPDATNWNTEAFF | TGTGCCAGCAAGCCCGATGCGACAAACTGGAACACTGAAGCTTTCTTT
TRBJ1-4 | TRBV28 | - | - | CASSLAGDNEKLFF | TGTGCCAGCAGTTTGGCAGGCGATAATGAAAAACTGTTTTTT
TRBJ2-5 | TRBV7-2 | TRBD2 | once | CASSFRLAGTQETQYF | TGTGCCAGCAGCTTCCGACTAGCGGGTACCCAAGAGACCCAGTACTTC
TRBJ2-3 | TRBV28 | TRBD2 | - | CASSLSGRRNTQYF | TGTGCCAGCAGTTTAAGCGGGAGAAGAAATACGCAGTATTTT
TRBJ1-3 | TRBV2 | - | - | CASEIPDRKPTYSGNTIYF | TGTGCCAGCGAGATCCCGGACAGAAAGCCCACTTACTCTGGAAACACCATATATTTT
TRBJ2-3 | TRBV3-1/TRBV3-2 | - | - | CASSQDLNTDTQYF | TGTGCCAGCAGCCAAGATCTAAACACAGATACGCAGTATTTT
TRBJ2-5 | TRBV30 | - | once | CAWSALEAPGRETQYF | TGTGCCTGGAGTGCCCTCGAAGCCCCGGGGAGGGAGACCCAGTACTTC
TRBJ2-6 | TRBV11-2 | - | - | CASSLTYSGANVLTF | TGTGCCAGCAGCTTAACTTACTCTGGGGCCAACGTCCTGACTTTC
TRBJ2-7 | TRBV6-2/TRBV6-3 | - | - | CASSYGAPREQYF | TGTGCCAGCAGTTATGGGGCTCCAAGAGAGCAGTACTTC
TRBJ1-2 | TRBV5-6 | - | - | CASSLARSYGYTF | TGTGCCAGCAGCTTGGCACGTAGCTATGGCTACACCTTC
TRBJ2-2 | TRBV6-2/TRBV6-3 | - | - | CASSLLGTQNTGELFF | TGTGCCAGCAGTCTACTCGGGACTCAGAACACCGGGGAGCTGTTTTTT
TRBJ2-3 | TRBV9 | - | - | CASSPPGIARTDTQYF | TGTGCCAGCAGCCCCCCCGGGATAGCGCGTACAGATACGCAGTATTTT
TRBJ2-3 | TRBV19 | - | - | CASQGLMEGYTQYF | TGTGCCAGTCAAGGTTTAATGGAGGGGTATACGCAGTATTTT
TRBJ2-5 | TRBV11-2 | - | - | CASSRTGTQETQYF | TGTGCCAGCAGCCGTACAGGAACCCAAGAGACCCAGTACTTC
TRBJ1-2 | TRBV3-1/TRBV3-2 | - | - | CASSQGGVTGYTF | TGTGCCAGCAGCCAAGGGGGGGTTACCGGCTACACCTTC
TRBJ2-1 | TRBV7-9 | - | - | CASSLGQGGDEQFF | TGTGCCAGCAGCTTAGGGCAGGGTGGGGATGAGCAGTTCTTC